The 25 T cell receptor beta chains below were found in one sample sequenced in a study of Graves' ophthalmopathy and Graves' hyperthyroidism. The sequenced template was RNA, covering the TCR beta CDR3 region. An opening RT-PCR round employed HTBI primers and preceded a second-round multiplex PCR. Each CDR3 protein is one row after TCRdb ran MiXCR on the multiplex PCR reads. The table records about 620,000 distinct CDR3 sequences, roughly 20% of them present only once. The sample consisted of peripheral blood. The receptors derive from a woman younger than 35 with stable Graves' hyperthyroidism. Some clones in this sample may be carry-over from other donors' samples.

This clonotype was seen more than once but under ten times. V gene TRBV12-3 or TRBV12-4 combines with J gene TRBJ1-2; tentatively, D is TRBD1 (6 bases). The CDR3 has 15 amino acids. Trimming removed 6 bases at V and 4 bases at J, with 18 bases between. The CDR3 DNA follows: TGTGCCAGCAGCCCCTCACGGTGGGGGGCCTATGGCTACACCTTC. It translates to CASSPSRWGAYGYTF.

There are many counts of this clonotype. V usage is TRBV6-5 and J usage is TRBJ2-7, with TRBD1 matching over 8 bases. The CDR3 is 17 residues long. CDR1 is MNHEY and CDR2 is SVGAGI in the germline V gene. The junction had 13 bases not matched to a gene; V was cut back by 6 bases and J by 0 bases. The CDR3 region is CASRILAVQGVSYEQYF. In DNA, the CDR3 is TGTGCCAGCAGGATACTCGCGGTACAGGGGGTCTCCTACGAGCAGTACTTC.

This clonotype was detected ten times or more. The chain carries TRBV30 and TRBJ2-5; weak D call: TRBD1 (5 bases). The CDR3 consists of 11 residues. Germline values: CDR1 GTSNPN, CDR2 SVGIG (reference sequence). V shed 4 bases and J shed 5 bases, with 8 bases lying between them. The CDR3 DNA is TGTGCCTGGACAGGGAAGGAGACCCAGTACTTC. This gives the protein CAWTGKETQYF.

This clonotype was observed many times. The chain uses TRBV6-1 and TRBJ1-2, with D possibly being TRBD1 (6 bases). The CDR3 is 11 residues long. V was clipped by 6 bases and J by 8 bases, with 10 bases between them. Per the germline V gene, CDR1 is MNHNS and CDR2 is SASEGT. The CDR3 region is CASRSGGGYTF. CDR3 sequence (DNA): TGTGCCAGCAGGTCCGGGGGCGGCTACACCTTC.

J is TRBJ2-7 and V is TRBV3-1; 12 bases agree with TRBD2. CDR3 length: 16 residues. The germline CDR1 and CDR2 sequences are LGHDT and YNNKEL (reference sequence). Germline trimming cut 3 bases from V and 5 bases from J; bases unmatched to any gene: 8. The CDR3 nucleotides read TGTGCCAGCAGCCAGGAACCGGGACTAGCGGGTGACGAGCAGTACTTC. Protein product: CASSQEPGLAGDEQYF.

This clonotype was recorded once. A read error may be the cause here, since a much bigger clone is one base away. V and J are TRBV13 and TRBJ1-3; the D is unclear. CDR1 PRHDT and CDR2 FYEKMQ come from the germline V gene (reference sequence). The CDR3 loop spans 15 amino acids. DNA for the CDR3: TGTGCCATCAGCTTAATCCAGACCTCTGGAAACACCATATATTTT. It encodes CAISLIQTSGNTIYF.

The chain uses TRBV2 and TRBJ1-5; D unclear. CDR1 and CDR2 (germline): SNHLY, FYNNEI. The V end was cut by 6 bases, the J end by 4 bases, with 16 bases between. The CDR3 has 15 residues. The CDR3 loop reads CASRAEGGSNQPQHF. Here the CDR3 DNA reads TGTGCCAGCAGGGCAGAGGGAGGATCAAATCAGCCCCAGCATTTT.

This clonotype was seen repeatedly, ten times or more. V gene TRBV6-1 combines with J gene TRBJ1-1; no reliable D call. The CDR3 has 14 amino acids. Per germline, CDR1 MNHNS and CDR2 SASEGT. V dropped 1 base and J dropped 7 bases, with 13 bases sitting between them. The CDR3 coding sequence is TGTGCCAGCAGTGAAGATTTCTCGGCAGATGAAGCTTTCTTT. Protein product: CASSEDFSADEAFF.

This clonotype was detected many times. V and J are TRBV12-3 or TRBV12-4 and TRBJ1-5; 7 bases fit TRBD1. V was pared by 2 bases and J by 6 bases, with 7 bases of the junction left unmatched. The CDR3 is 15 amino acids. CDR3 nucleotide sequence: TGTGCCAGCAGTTTAAAAGGGGGCGGGGTTCAGCCCCAGCATTTT. The encoded protein is CASSLKGGGVQPQHF.

The chain links TRBV12-3 or TRBV12-4 to TRBJ2-5, with D perhaps matching TRBD1 (5 bases). V was trimmed by 5 bases and J by 1 base, leaving 8 bases between them. The CDR3 contains 13 residues. CDR3: CASSDSFQETQYF. The CDR3 coding sequence is TGTGCCAGCAGTGACAGTTTCCAAGAGACCCAGTACTTC.

This clonotype has only a few counts. The chain joins TRBV2 to TRBJ1-2, with unresolved D. Germline assignment: CDR1 SNHLY and CDR2 FYNNEI. V was clipped by 3 bases and J by 2 bases, with 22 bases between them. The CDR3 has 18 residues. The DNA for the CDR3 is TGTGCCAGCAGTGACCTCCTGGAATTCCACCCAAAGAACTATGGCTACACCTTC. Its translation is CASSDLLEFHPKNYGYTF.

In its sample, this clonotype was seen many times. V usage is TRBV18 and J usage is TRBJ1-5; D remains ambiguous. The CDR3 length is 13 residues. V lost 3 bases and J lost 4, with 7 bases in between. From germline, CDR1 is KGHSH and CDR2 LQKENI. The DNA of the CDR3 is TGTGCCAGCTCACCTGAAATGAATCAGCCCCAGCATTTT. Its translation is CASSPEMNQPQHF.

The rearrangement links TRBV13 to TRBJ2-7, with 7 bases that match TRBD1. This CDR3 region has 11 residues. Trimming cost V 3 bases and J 11 bases; bases outside gene matches: 4. CDR1 and CDR2 (germline): PRHDT, FYEKMQ (reference sequence). This CDR3 reads CASSLGDREYF. CDR3 bases: TGTGCCAGCAGCTTGGGTGACAGGGAGTACTTC.

This clonotype occurred many times. V usage is TRBV11-1 and J usage is TRBJ1-1, with no clear D. The V and J ends lost 5 bases and 3 bases respectively, with 16 bases between them. The CDR3 length is 15 residues. The germline V gene has CDR1 SGHAT and CDR2 FQDESV (reference sequence). CDR3 in DNA: TGTGCCAGCAGCCTTCTGCTGGGAGAAGACACTGAAGCTTTCTTT. Its translation is CASSLLLGEDTEAFF.

In this sample, this clonotype turned up many times. The gene calls are TRBV28 and TRBJ2-2; TRBD2 might be the D (5 bases). V gave up 8 bases and J gave up 1 base, with 11 bases separating them. The CDR3 sequence is 14 residues long. CDR1 and CDR2 from the germline V gene are MDHEN and SYDVKM. The CDR3 loop reads CASLSRENTGELFF. In DNA form, the CDR3 reads TGTGCCAGCCTGTCGAGGGAGAACACCGGGGAGCTGTTTTTT.

This clonotype was recorded many times. The chain links TRBV2 to TRBJ1-1; 7 bases agree with TRBD1. The germline CDR1 and CDR2 sequences are SNHLY and FYNNEI. This CDR3 is built from 14 residues. J was trimmed by 5 bases and V by 8 bases; bases with no gene match: 11. Here the CDR3 DNA reads TGTGCCAGCCGTATCACAGGGGAAGGGACTGAAGCTTTCTTT. It specifies CASRITGEGTEAFF.

In this sample, this clonotype turned up many times. CDR3: CASSLARRTAITGELFF. The DNA for the CDR3 is TGTGCCAGCAGTTTGGCCCGGCGGACAGCTATCACCGGGGAGCTGTTTTTT. The chain employs TRBV12-3 or TRBV12-4 and TRBJ2-2; D is perhaps TRBD1 (6 bases). There are 17 residues in the CDR3. Trimming cost V 3 bases and J 4 bases, with 18 bases left between them.

The chain combines TRBV6-2 or TRBV6-3 with TRBJ2-7; TRBD2 matches 11 bases. The V segment lost 5 bases and the J segment 2 bases; nucleotides outside the gene matches: 5. The CDR3 has 15 residues. The germline V gene encodes CDR1 MNHEY and CDR2 SVGEGT. The CDR3: CASSPTSGATYEQYF. CDR3 DNA sequence: TGTGCCAGCAGTCCGACTAGCGGGGCCACCTACGAGCAGTACTTC.

The chain joins TRBV7-2 to TRBJ1-2, with D perhaps matching TRBD1 (5 bases). The V and J ends lost 6 bases and 13 bases respectively, with 21 bases between them. Germline loops: CDR1 SGHTA, CDR2 FQGNSA. The CDR3 loop spans 13 amino acids. In nucleotides, the CDR3 is TGTGCCAGCAGTTCCGGACAACGCTCCGAACGCACCTTC. Protein: CASSSGQRSERTF. Looking up the rest from reference TRBV7-2 and TRBJ1-2 gives the full variable domain: GAGVSQSPSNKVTEKGKDVELRCDPISGHTALYWYRQSLGQGLEFLIYFQGNSAPDKSGLPSDRFSAERTGGSVSTLTIQRTQQEDSAVYLCASSSGQRSERTFGSGTRLTVV.

Concerning this clonotype: This sequence may be a read error, since a much larger clone differs from it by one base. CDR3: CASSIGVPFYEQYF. The CDR3 nucleotides are TGTGCCAGCAGCATAGGGGTCCCCTTCTACGAGCAGTACTTC. The gene calls are TRBV11-2 and TRBJ2-7; tentative D call: TRBD1 (5 bases). Germline values: CDR1 SGHAT, CDR2 FQNNGV. V lost 5 bases and J 3 bases, leaving 14 bases between the germline ends. CDR3 length: 14 amino acids.

This clonotype was detected a few times. The V and J genes are TRBV6-1 and TRBJ1-2; D call uncertain. Trimming left V 5 bases short and J 4 bases short, with 26 bases between. The CDR3 sequence is 18 residues long. In germline, CDR1 is MNHNS, CDR2 SASEGT. The CDR3 region is CASSRRRGRDWSFYGYTF. The CDR3 nucleotides read TGTGCCAGCAGTCGAAGGAGAGGACGGGATTGGTCCTTCTATGGCTACACCTTC.

The chain employs TRBV20-1 and TRBJ2-2, with 7 positions matching TRBD1. CDR1 is DFQATT, CDR2 SNEGSKA, per germline (reference sequence). J lost 3 bases, V lost 6 bases, and 10 bases had no gene match. The CDR3 loop spans 15 amino acids. CDR3 sequence reads: CSAEGEQGYTGELFF. The CDR3 DNA is TGCAGTGCCGAGGGGGAACAGGGGTACACCGGGGAGCTGTTTTTT.

This rearrangement joins TRBV9 to TRBJ2-5; D unclear. Germline CDR1 SGDLS, CDR2 YYNGEE. The CDR3 extends over 14 amino acids. The germline V and J ends were trimmed by 0 bases and 2 bases, with 8 bases remaining between them. CDR3 DNA sequence: TGTGCCAGCAGCGTAGGGGCAGATCAAGAGACCCAGTACTTC. Amino acids: CASSVGADQETQYF.

This clonotype was detected many times. CDR3 region: CASSYSTGKDYGYTF. The CDR3 DNA reads as TGTGCCAGCAGTTACTCGACAGGGAAGGACTATGGCTACACCTTC. The chain has TRBV6-2 or TRBV6-3 and TRBJ1-2; 7 nucleotides match TRBD1. The CDR3 spans 15 residues. Trimming cost V 0 bases and J 3 bases; bases outside gene matches: 4. CDR1 is MNHEY and CDR2 is SVGEGT in the germline V gene.

There are many counts of this clonotype. This chain links TRBV29-1 with TRBJ2-5; D call uncertain. The CDR3 is made up of 11 amino acids. V dropped 2 bases and J dropped 2 bases, with 3 bases sitting between them. Germline values: CDR1 SQVTM, CDR2 ANQGSEA. CDR3 DNA: TGCAGCGTTGAACAGCAAGAGACCCAGTACTTC. Protein product: CSVEQQETQYF. The entire variable domain, with the rest obtained from reference TRBV29-1 and TRBJ2-5, is as follows: SAVISQKPSRDICQRGTSLTIQCQVDSQVTMMFWYRQQPGQSLTLIATANQGSEATYESGFVIDKFPISRPNLTFSTLTVSNMSPEDSSIYLCSVEQQETQYFGPGTRLLVL.